What follows are 11 T cell receptor beta chains derived from one specimen sequenced in a study of OX40 agonist ivuxolimab in advanced cancers. Only in-frame clones appear in the TCRdb table, and some are missing; sequencing was by immunoSEQ multiplex PCR. The repertoire holds some 90,000 clones, with 91% as singletons. The source was CD4+ or CD8+ T cells sorted from blood, collected in a trial of the OX40 agonist ivuxolimab. The receptors originated from an adult with an advanced solid tumor such as melanoma, head and neck, liver or kidney cancer.

This clone was detected only a few times. This sample also contains other DNA sequences that code for the same CDR3. The CDR3 loop reads CASSNGQIGETQYF. The CDR3 DNA reads TGTGCCAGTAGTAATGGACAGATTGGAGAGACCCAGTACTTC. This sequence joins TRBV19 and TRBJ2-5; a possible D gene is TRBD1 (6 bases). The V gene lost 4 bases and the J gene lost 4 bases, with 13 bases spanning the gap. Per the germline V gene, CDR1 is LNHDA and CDR2 is SQIVND (reference sequence). The CDR3 has 14 residues.

This chain links TRBV30 with TRBJ1-4, with 8 bases identical to TRBD1. In germline, CDR1 is GTSNPN, CDR2 SVGIG (reference sequence). The CDR3 has 15 amino acids. V was clipped by 3 bases and J by 8 bases; unmatched bases: 11. Here the CDR3 reads CAWRPWTGQGEKLFF. Written as DNA, the CDR3 is TGTGCCTGGAGACCGTGGACAGGGCAAGGGGAAAAACTGTTTTTT.

This chain connects TRBV30 to TRBJ1-5; no firm D call. Germline CDR1 is GTSNPN and CDR2 is SVGIG (reference sequence). The CDR3 runs to 13 residues. Between the trimmed V and J ends, which lost 2 bases and 0 bases, there was a span of 5 bases. CDR3 sequence (DNA): TGTGCCTGGAGTAGGCATAGCAATCAGCCCCAGCATTTT. As protein: CAWSRHSNQPQHF.

The chain has TRBV5-4 and TRBJ1-1, with D possibly TRBD1 on 5 matching bases. V lost 4 bases, J lost 5 bases, and 21 bases lay in between. CDR1 and CDR2 from the germline V gene are SGHNT and YYREEE (reference sequence). This CDR3 is 16 amino acids long. CDR3 sequence (DNA): TGTGCCAGCAGCCCCTCAGGGAGGCGTTCGGGAACTGAAGCTTTCTTT. Amino acid sequence: CASSPSGRRSGTEAFF.

V and J are TRBV28 and TRBJ2-1; D gene unclear. Germline loops: CDR1 MDHEN, CDR2 SYDVKM. V lost 4 bases to trimming and J lost 2 bases, with 18 bases between them. The CDR3 is 17 residues long. The CDR3 nucleotides read TGTGCCAGCAGTTCGCCATTTCAGTCCGGGCCCTACAATGAGCAGTTCTTC. Residues: CASSSPFQSGPYNEQFF.

The genes are TRBV19 and TRBJ2-7, with no clear D. Germline assignment: CDR1 LNHDA and CDR2 SQIVND (reference sequence). The CDR3 runs to 13 residues. The V and J ends lost 1 base and 2 bases respectively, with 6 bases between them. CDR3 nucleotides: TGTGCCAGTAGTATAGGGGCACCCTACGAGCAGTACTTC. Amino acids: CASSIGAPYEQYF.

The chain employs TRBV7-9 and TRBJ1-3, with a possible D match to TRBD1 (6 bases). Germline CDR1 SEHNR, CDR2 FQNEAQ (reference sequence). CDR3 size: 14 residues. Trimming removed 5 bases at V and 0 bases at J, with 8 bases between. DNA of the CDR3: TGTGCCAGCAGCCCAGGGGCCTCTGGAAACACCATATATTTT. This translates into CASSPGASGNTIYF.

The chain joins TRBV6-5 to TRBJ2-7; 7 nucleotides agree with TRBD2. The length of the CDR3 is 16 residues. Germline V CDR1 and CDR2: MNHEY, SVGAGI. The V gene end was trimmed by 7 bases and the J gene end by 1 base; junction bases not matched to a gene: 13. The CDR3 protein is CASTSSRPAGSYEQYF. CDR3 in DNA: TGTGCCAGCACTTCCTCACGACCAGCGGGGTCCTACGAGCAGTACTTC.

As DNA, the CDR3 is TGTGCCAGCAGCTTAAGCGCCACAGATACGCAGTATTTT. Its translation is CASSLSATDTQYF. V gene TRBV13 combines with J gene TRBJ2-3; no firm D call. CDR1 PRHDT and CDR2 FYEKMQ come from the germline V gene (reference sequence). The CDR3 has 13 amino acids. Trimming removed 2 bases at V and 2 bases at J, with 5 bases between.

The chain is built from TRBV19 and TRBJ2-7; 7 bases map to TRBD2. The J segment lost 9 bases and the V segment lost 4 bases, leaving 18 bases of the junction unmatched. The length of the CDR3 is 16 residues. Germline V gene lookup returns CDR1 LNHDA and CDR2 SQIVND (reference sequence). The CDR3 coding sequence is TGTGCCAGTAGTAACAGGTTCGGGCAGGGATCGGGAGGGCAGTACTTC. Encoded protein: CASSNRFGQGSGGQYF.

This clone has only one observation. The rearrangement uses TRBV4-3 and TRBJ1-1; D uncertain. V was trimmed by 0 bases and J by 4 bases, leaving 15 bases between them. This CDR3 spans 16 amino acids. Looked up from germline, CDR1 is LGHNA and CDR2 is YSLEER. The CDR3 DNA reads as TGCGCCAGCAGCCAAGATCTATATGGGGTCGGCACTGAAGCTTTCTTT. Protein product: CASSQDLYGVGTEAFF.